These 8 T cell receptor beta chains were all obtained from the same sample, sequenced in a study of blood T cell repertoires in COVID-19. The repertoire was sequenced with immunoSEQ multiplex PCR; TCRdb's copy has only in-frame clones and lacks some. The repertoire holds just under 70,000 clones, 70% to 90% seen once, with 6.5% to 9% in the top ten. The sample comprised peripheral blood. Receptor source: a man younger than 45 with acute or convalescent COVID-19.

The chain has TRBV7-2 and TRBJ1-3, with TRBD1 identical over 9 bases. V lost 6 bases to trimming and J lost 7 bases; unmatched junction nucleotides: 4. This CDR3 spans 13 amino acids. The germline V gene encodes CDR1 SGHTA and CDR2 FQGNSA. The CDR3 reads CASSSDRGNTIYF. The CDR3 DNA is TGTGCCAGCAGTTCGGACAGGGGTAACACCATATATTTT.

This clone occurred a few times. This chain connects TRBV29-1 to TRBJ2-1; D is undetermined. The CDR3 has 11 amino acids. The germline V gene encodes CDR1 SQVTM and CDR2 ANQGSEA. Between the trimmed V and J ends, which lost 7 bases and 8 bases, there was a span of 12 bases. Here the CDR3 DNA reads TGCAGCGGCGAGTTCCGCGATGAGCAGTTCTTC. It translates to CSGEFRDEQFF.

The chain combines TRBV14 with TRBJ2-1, with 15 bases that match TRBD2. Germline V gene data show CDR1 as SGHDN and CDR2 as FVKESK. Trimming took 4 bases from V and 8 from J; bases not matched to a gene: 3. The CDR3 spans 15 residues. CDR3 bases: TGTGCCAGCAGCCTGGGACTAGCGGGAGGCCATGAGCAGTTCTTC. Protein: CASSLGLAGGHEQFF. The full variable domain, rest sourced from reference TRBV14 and TRBJ2-1, is EAGVTQFPSHSVIEKGQTVTLRCDPISGHDNLYWYRRVMGKEIKFLLHFVKESKQDESGMPNNRFLAERTGGTYSTLKVQPAELEDSGVYFCASSLGLAGGHEQFFGPGTRLTVL.

The chain couples TRBV6-5 to TRBJ1-1; D is perhaps TRBD1 (6 bases). The V gene lost 6 bases and the J gene lost 3 bases, with 14 bases spanning the gap. The CDR3 totals 14 residues. Germline V CDR1 and CDR2: MNHEY, SVGAGI. CDR3 sequence: CASRLRGGHTEAFF. The CDR3, as DNA: TGTGCCAGCAGACTCAGGGGTGGGCACACTGAAGCTTTCTTT.

This chain uses TRBV4-2 with TRBJ2-2; a possible D gene is TRBD2 (7 bases). The germline gives CDR1 LGHNA, CDR2 YNFKEQ. V shed 2 bases and J shed 2 bases, with 9 bases lying between them. The CDR3 consists of 15 residues. CDR3 nucleotides: TGTGCCAGCAGCCAAAGCGGGACAAACACCGGGGAGCTGTTTTTT. Its protein is CASSQSGTNTGELFF.

This clone was seen a few times. The chain has TRBV27 and TRBJ1-5, with D hard to call. The CDR3 extends over 15 amino acids. V was clipped by 6 bases and J by 6 bases, with 18 bases between them. Germline V gene data show CDR1 as MNHEY and CDR2 as SMNVEV (reference sequence). The CDR3 spells CASSPASGHPQPQHF. In DNA form, the CDR3 reads TGTGCCAGCAGCCCTGCCTCAGGCCACCCTCAGCCCCAGCATTTT.

This sequence joins TRBV6-6 and TRBJ2-7; 7 bases map to TRBD1. The CDR3 loop spans 16 amino acids. CDR1 MNHNY and CDR2 SVGAGI come from the germline V gene (reference sequence). V dropped 2 bases and J dropped 2; count of bases not matched to a gene: 9. Here the CDR3 reads CASSYGREGATYEQYF. The CDR3, as DNA: TGTGCCAGCAGTTACGGACGCGAGGGGGCCACCTACGAGCAGTACTTC.

The V call is TRBV9, the J call TRBJ2-5; D gene unclear. CDR1 is SGDLS and CDR2 is YYNGEE in the germline V gene. Trimming removed 0 bases at V and 1 base at J, with 13 bases between. The CDR3 covers 16 residues. The CDR3 loop is CASSVEISVSQETQYF. The CDR3, as DNA: TGTGCCAGCAGCGTAGAAATTTCCGTCAGCCAAGAGACCCAGTACTTC.